The 22 T cell receptor beta chains in this list originate from one sample, sequenced in a study of monozygotic twins with inflammatory bowel disease. TCRdb re-called the 5' RACE reads; every CDR3 protein appears as one record, without DNA. In total, the table holds more than 300,000 distinct CDR3 sequences. The sample consisted of blood. The receptor source for this set is a human donor with ulcerative colitis or Crohn's disease, or a healthy co-twin of an affected twin (not recorded which).

The chain combines TRBV12-3 or TRBV12-4 with TRBJ2-7; lacking DNA, the TRBD2 call made by TCRdb goes unchecked. This CDR3 has 15 residues. The CDR3 here is CASSPMASGRGEQYF.

This chain links TRBV18 with TRBJ1-5; TCRdb designates TRBD1, a call that cannot be tested without DNA. Germline CDR1 reads KGHSH; CDR2 reads LQKENI. The CDR3 is 18 amino acids. CDR3 residues: CASSPNRGGPNSNQPQHF.

The V call is TRBV6-5, the J call TRBJ2-7; the TCRdb D gene call, TRBD2, has no DNA to confirm it. Germline V gene sequence: CDR1 MNHEY, CDR2 SVGAGI. CDR3 size: 15 residues. CDR3 amino acids: CASSSESARPFEQYF.

The CDR3: CASSFRGTPVNEQFF. This chain links TRBV12-3 or TRBV12-4 with TRBJ2-1; TCRdb returns TRBD1, unconfirmable since there is no DNA. The length of the CDR3 is 15 residues.

This chain connects TRBV12-3 or TRBV12-4 to TRBJ1-1; TCRdb reports TRBD1, a call that lacks DNA to check it against. This CDR3 region has 14 residues. CDR3 amino acids: CASTNPPRNTEAFF.

This chain joins TRBV18 and TRBJ1-5; lacking DNA, the TRBD1 call made by TCRdb goes unchecked. The CDR3 loop spans 19 amino acids. Germline V lookup: CDR1 KGHSH, CDR2 LQKENI. This CDR3 reads CASSSSTGVRREGNQPQHF.

The chain carries TRBV6-1 and TRBJ1-1; TCRdb proposes TRBD1, but this gene call is untestable without DNA. This CDR3 is 16 amino acids long. Germline CDR1 MNHNS, CDR2 SASEGT. The CDR3 reads CASGPSTGLLNTEAFF.

This chain uses TRBV20-1 with TRBJ2-5. Germline CDR1 is DFQATT and CDR2 is SNEGSKA (reference sequence). The CDR3 loop spans 11 amino acids. This chain's CDR3 is CSASREETQYF.

The chain is built from TRBV28 and TRBJ2-7; TCRdb returns TRBD2, unconfirmable since there is no DNA. Germline-derived CDR1 and CDR2 are MDHEN and SYDVKM. This CDR3 spans 15 amino acids. The CDR3: CASRPLVRKAYEQYF.

The gene calls are TRBV11-2 and TRBJ2-5; TCRdb designates TRBD1, a call that cannot be tested without DNA. Germline CDR1 is SGHAT and CDR2 is FQNNGV. The CDR3 spans 19 residues. The chain's CDR3 is CASSPTLKTSTGGWETQYF.

The chain recombines TRBV5-4 with TRBJ2-1; TCRdb reports TRBD1, a call that lacks DNA to check it against. The CDR3 totals 19 residues. Germline V CDR1 and CDR2: SGHNT, YYREEE (reference sequence). The CDR3 loop is CASSLDRGPKAASYNEQFF.

The chain joins TRBV12-3 or TRBV12-4 to TRBJ2-5; TCRdb proposes TRBD1, but this gene call is untestable without DNA. The CDR3 extends over 14 amino acids. The CDR3 region is CASTPGDIQETQYF.

This chain uses TRBV28 with TRBJ1-6; TCRdb reports TRBD1, a call that lacks DNA to check it against. The CDR3 runs 14 residues. Germline CDR1 reads MDHEN; CDR2 reads SYDVKM. This chain's CDR3 is CASRTDGKGGPLHF.

The CDR3 protein is CASSQQSRGRADTQYF. The chain has TRBV5-1 and TRBJ2-3; TCRdb picks TRBD1, but there is no DNA to check that call. This CDR3 is 16 amino acids long. Germline assignment: CDR1 SGHRS and CDR2 YFSETQ.

The gene calls are TRBV6-4 and TRBJ2-2; without DNA, the TCRdb call of TRBD2 cannot be checked. The CDR3 totals 15 residues. Looked up from germline, CDR1 is MRHNA and CDR2 is SNTAGT. The chain's CDR3 is CASSGVAGPPGELFF.

The rearrangement joins TRBV6-5 to TRBJ2-3. The CDR3 consists of 16 residues. Germline loops: CDR1 MNHEY, CDR2 SVGAGI. The CDR3 loop is CASSYAKTLSTDTQYF.

This rearrangement joins TRBV7-7 to TRBJ2-1; TCRdb designates TRBD2, a call that cannot be tested without DNA. In germline, CDR1 is SSHAT, CDR2 FNYEAQ (reference sequence). The CDR3 runs 13 residues. Here the CDR3 reads CASRATGGGPQFF. The full variable domain, its missing parts supplied by reference TRBV7-7 and TRBJ2-1, is GAGVSQSPRYKVTKRGQDVTLRCDPISSHATLYWYQQALGQGPEFLTYFNYEAQPDKSGLPSDRFSAERPEGSISTLTIQRTEQRDSAMYRCASRATGGGPQFFGPGTRLTVL.

This chain joins TRBV7-9 and TRBJ2-3; the TRBD2 assignment by TCRdb is unverifiable without DNA. The CDR3 contains 17 residues. The germline V gene has CDR1 SEHNR and CDR2 FQNEAQ (reference sequence). The CDR3 sequence is CASTPRTSGRVADTQYF.

The chain recombines TRBV7-3 with TRBJ2-3; TCRdb lists TRBD1, though no DNA is available to test this call. Germline CDR1 is SGHTA and CDR2 is FQGTGA. The CDR3 has 13 amino acids. CDR3 in amino acids: CASTGGGTDTQYF.

The V call is TRBV12-3 or TRBV12-4, the J call TRBJ1-1; TCRdb gives TRBD1 as the D gene, but with no DNA this cannot be confirmed. This CDR3 contains 14 residues. CDR3 sequence reads: CASSFRQGSTEAFF.

The gene calls are TRBV24-1 and TRBJ2-7; the D gene TCRdb calls, TRBD1, cannot be checked with no DNA. Germline CDR1 is KGHDR and CDR2 is SFDVKD. The CDR3 is 15 amino acids. CDR3 sequence: CATSDSLGRGNEQYF.

V gene TRBV20-1 combines with J gene TRBJ2-7; with no DNA, the TCRdb D assignment of TRBD2 cannot be verified. Germline-derived CDR1 and CDR2 are DFQATT and SNEGSKA (reference sequence). CDR3 length equals 14 residues. The CDR3 protein is CSARGTSGSYEQYF.